This T cell receptor (beta chain) comes out of a study of T cells in Graves' hyperthyroidism and ophthalmopathy. Study-level points and caveats: Most thyroid clonotypes that were expanded above 0.001 also turned up in blood.

In the case of this clonotype: Its antigen is unidentified.

Using RNA transcripts as the source, TCR beta CDR3 regions were amplified. First-round RT-PCR with HTBI primers amplified the TCR CDR3 region. TCRdb passed the multiplex PCR reads through MiXCR, listing each CDR3 protein once. The data contain 500,000 to 550,000 distinct CDR3 sequences, approximately 20% of them seen just once; the ten biggest clones take up roughly 44%. The CDR3 length is 17 residues. The J segment lost 2 bases and the V segment lost 4 bases, leaving 8 bases of the junction unmatched. CDR1 is SGHDT, CDR2 YYEEEE, per germline. The sequence was collected from a man in his forties with Graves' ophthalmopathy. The sample comprised blood. The J gene is TRBJ2-6, the V gene TRBV5-6; the match to TRBD1 covers 8 bases. The CDR3 is CASSLVPGQAGANVLTF. The CDR3 DNA is TGTGCCAGCAGCCTCGTCCCGGGACAGGCTGGGGCCAACGTCCTGACTTTC.